This TCR beta chain was obtained from a study of shared clonotypes between healthy human individuals. Profiled with immunoSEQ multiplex PCR; TCRdb holds only in-frame clones, not every one. The sample contains 450,000 to 650,000 clones, around three quarters of which appear only once. Germline values: CDR1 SEHNR, CDR2 FQNEAQ (reference sequence). This CDR3 has 14 amino acids. Trimming stripped 5 bases from V and 5 bases from J, with 13 bases between. The sequenced sample consisted of PBMCs. This receptor was taken from a woman aged 40 to 50 in good health. Some clones in this sample may be carry-over from other donors' samples. The chain employs TRBV7-9 and TRBJ1-5; D may be TRBD1 (6 bases). Here the CDR3 reads CASSLGGLHQPQHF. DNA of the CDR3: TGTGCCAGCAGCCTAGGGGGGTTGCATCAGCCCCAGCATTTT.